A selection of T cell receptor beta chains follows, all from one sample in a study of shared clonotypes between healthy human individuals. Measured with immunoSEQ multiplex PCR; TCRdb has only the in-frame clones, and not every one. The sample includes around 690,000 clones, about nine tenths of them seen just once. The source material was memory CD8+ T cells from PBMCs. The receptor set was obtained from a man younger than 35 in good health. Some clones in this sample may be carry-over from other donors' samples. CDR3s include the opening cysteine and the closing phenylalanine or tryptophan. D genes are given only for firm matches. Clone size is shown for a subset of rows, as once, few, many or a class of expanded clone.

clone_size	d_call	v_call	j_call	cdr3_nt	cdr3_aa
medium-sized	.	TRBV7-9	TRBJ2-1	TGTGCCAGCAGCTTAGAGGTGGGGACCCTCAATGAGCAGTTCTTC	CASSLEVGTLNEQFF
few	.	TRBV7-9	TRBJ1-5	TGTGCCAGCAGCGATCGCGATCAGCCCCAGCATTTT	CASSDRDQPQHF
.	.	TRBV4-3	TRBJ2-7	TGCGCCAGCAGCCAAGGTCGTAGCGCCGCCTACGAGCAGTACTTC	CASSQGRSAAYEQYF
.	TRBD1	TRBV27	TRBJ2-7	TGTGCCAGCAGTATCGGGACAGCCTACGAGCAGTACTTC	CASSIGTAYEQYF
.	.	TRBV6-6	TRBJ2-3	TGTGCCAGCAGTTACTGGGGGGCAGATACGCAGTATTTT	CASSYWGADTQYF
.	.	TRBV4-3	TRBJ2-2	TGCGCCAGCAGCCAAGCGGTTGCCGGGGAGCTGTTTTTT	CASSQAVAGELFF
.	.	TRBV28	TRBJ1-1	TGTGCCAGCAGTCCGGGACTGTCCTTGAACACTGAAGCTTTCTTT	CASSPGLSLNTEAFF
.	TRBD2	TRBV7-9	TRBJ2-2	TGTGCCAGCAGCTTACCTAGCGGGAGGCGGAACACCGGGGAGCTGTTTTTT	CASSLPSGRRNTGELFF
.	.	TRBV6-6	TRBJ2-7	TGTGCCAGCAGCGCAATCCCAAGCTACGAGCAGTACTTC	CASSAIPSYEQYF
.	.	TRBV6-6	TRBJ1-1	TGTGCCAGCAGTTACGGACAGCCAGCTTTCTTT	CASSYGQPAFF
.	.	TRBV7-9	TRBJ2-5	TGTGCCAGCAGCTCAGGATACGGGACACTTCAAGAGACCCAGTACTTC	CASSSGYGTLQETQYF
.	TRBD2	TRBV7-9	TRBJ2-1	TGTGCCAGCCGCGCCGGGACTAGTTACAATGAGCAGTTCTTC	CASRAGTSYNEQFF
.	.	TRBV12-5	TRBJ1-1	TGTGCTAGTGGTTTGGAGATAACAGGGCCCCTTGAAGCTTTCTTT	CASGLEITGPLEAFF
many	TRBD1	TRBV4-1	TRBJ2-2	TGCGCCAGCAGCCAAGAAACAGGGGTGGGCGGGGAGCTGTTTTTT	CASSQETGVGGELFF
few	.	TRBV7-9	TRBJ1-1	TGTGCCAGCAGCTTTGAGGGGACTGAAGCTTTCTTT	CASSFEGTEAFF
few	TRBD1	TRBV7-6	TRBJ1-1	TGTGCCAGCAGCTCACGGGACAGGGGGCTATCGAACACTGAAGCTTTCTTT	CASSSRDRGLSNTEAFF
.	.	TRBV6-6	TRBJ1-2	TGTGCCAGCAGTTACTCACTTGCGGGCCCGCACTATGGCTACACCTTC	CASSYSLAGPHYGYTF